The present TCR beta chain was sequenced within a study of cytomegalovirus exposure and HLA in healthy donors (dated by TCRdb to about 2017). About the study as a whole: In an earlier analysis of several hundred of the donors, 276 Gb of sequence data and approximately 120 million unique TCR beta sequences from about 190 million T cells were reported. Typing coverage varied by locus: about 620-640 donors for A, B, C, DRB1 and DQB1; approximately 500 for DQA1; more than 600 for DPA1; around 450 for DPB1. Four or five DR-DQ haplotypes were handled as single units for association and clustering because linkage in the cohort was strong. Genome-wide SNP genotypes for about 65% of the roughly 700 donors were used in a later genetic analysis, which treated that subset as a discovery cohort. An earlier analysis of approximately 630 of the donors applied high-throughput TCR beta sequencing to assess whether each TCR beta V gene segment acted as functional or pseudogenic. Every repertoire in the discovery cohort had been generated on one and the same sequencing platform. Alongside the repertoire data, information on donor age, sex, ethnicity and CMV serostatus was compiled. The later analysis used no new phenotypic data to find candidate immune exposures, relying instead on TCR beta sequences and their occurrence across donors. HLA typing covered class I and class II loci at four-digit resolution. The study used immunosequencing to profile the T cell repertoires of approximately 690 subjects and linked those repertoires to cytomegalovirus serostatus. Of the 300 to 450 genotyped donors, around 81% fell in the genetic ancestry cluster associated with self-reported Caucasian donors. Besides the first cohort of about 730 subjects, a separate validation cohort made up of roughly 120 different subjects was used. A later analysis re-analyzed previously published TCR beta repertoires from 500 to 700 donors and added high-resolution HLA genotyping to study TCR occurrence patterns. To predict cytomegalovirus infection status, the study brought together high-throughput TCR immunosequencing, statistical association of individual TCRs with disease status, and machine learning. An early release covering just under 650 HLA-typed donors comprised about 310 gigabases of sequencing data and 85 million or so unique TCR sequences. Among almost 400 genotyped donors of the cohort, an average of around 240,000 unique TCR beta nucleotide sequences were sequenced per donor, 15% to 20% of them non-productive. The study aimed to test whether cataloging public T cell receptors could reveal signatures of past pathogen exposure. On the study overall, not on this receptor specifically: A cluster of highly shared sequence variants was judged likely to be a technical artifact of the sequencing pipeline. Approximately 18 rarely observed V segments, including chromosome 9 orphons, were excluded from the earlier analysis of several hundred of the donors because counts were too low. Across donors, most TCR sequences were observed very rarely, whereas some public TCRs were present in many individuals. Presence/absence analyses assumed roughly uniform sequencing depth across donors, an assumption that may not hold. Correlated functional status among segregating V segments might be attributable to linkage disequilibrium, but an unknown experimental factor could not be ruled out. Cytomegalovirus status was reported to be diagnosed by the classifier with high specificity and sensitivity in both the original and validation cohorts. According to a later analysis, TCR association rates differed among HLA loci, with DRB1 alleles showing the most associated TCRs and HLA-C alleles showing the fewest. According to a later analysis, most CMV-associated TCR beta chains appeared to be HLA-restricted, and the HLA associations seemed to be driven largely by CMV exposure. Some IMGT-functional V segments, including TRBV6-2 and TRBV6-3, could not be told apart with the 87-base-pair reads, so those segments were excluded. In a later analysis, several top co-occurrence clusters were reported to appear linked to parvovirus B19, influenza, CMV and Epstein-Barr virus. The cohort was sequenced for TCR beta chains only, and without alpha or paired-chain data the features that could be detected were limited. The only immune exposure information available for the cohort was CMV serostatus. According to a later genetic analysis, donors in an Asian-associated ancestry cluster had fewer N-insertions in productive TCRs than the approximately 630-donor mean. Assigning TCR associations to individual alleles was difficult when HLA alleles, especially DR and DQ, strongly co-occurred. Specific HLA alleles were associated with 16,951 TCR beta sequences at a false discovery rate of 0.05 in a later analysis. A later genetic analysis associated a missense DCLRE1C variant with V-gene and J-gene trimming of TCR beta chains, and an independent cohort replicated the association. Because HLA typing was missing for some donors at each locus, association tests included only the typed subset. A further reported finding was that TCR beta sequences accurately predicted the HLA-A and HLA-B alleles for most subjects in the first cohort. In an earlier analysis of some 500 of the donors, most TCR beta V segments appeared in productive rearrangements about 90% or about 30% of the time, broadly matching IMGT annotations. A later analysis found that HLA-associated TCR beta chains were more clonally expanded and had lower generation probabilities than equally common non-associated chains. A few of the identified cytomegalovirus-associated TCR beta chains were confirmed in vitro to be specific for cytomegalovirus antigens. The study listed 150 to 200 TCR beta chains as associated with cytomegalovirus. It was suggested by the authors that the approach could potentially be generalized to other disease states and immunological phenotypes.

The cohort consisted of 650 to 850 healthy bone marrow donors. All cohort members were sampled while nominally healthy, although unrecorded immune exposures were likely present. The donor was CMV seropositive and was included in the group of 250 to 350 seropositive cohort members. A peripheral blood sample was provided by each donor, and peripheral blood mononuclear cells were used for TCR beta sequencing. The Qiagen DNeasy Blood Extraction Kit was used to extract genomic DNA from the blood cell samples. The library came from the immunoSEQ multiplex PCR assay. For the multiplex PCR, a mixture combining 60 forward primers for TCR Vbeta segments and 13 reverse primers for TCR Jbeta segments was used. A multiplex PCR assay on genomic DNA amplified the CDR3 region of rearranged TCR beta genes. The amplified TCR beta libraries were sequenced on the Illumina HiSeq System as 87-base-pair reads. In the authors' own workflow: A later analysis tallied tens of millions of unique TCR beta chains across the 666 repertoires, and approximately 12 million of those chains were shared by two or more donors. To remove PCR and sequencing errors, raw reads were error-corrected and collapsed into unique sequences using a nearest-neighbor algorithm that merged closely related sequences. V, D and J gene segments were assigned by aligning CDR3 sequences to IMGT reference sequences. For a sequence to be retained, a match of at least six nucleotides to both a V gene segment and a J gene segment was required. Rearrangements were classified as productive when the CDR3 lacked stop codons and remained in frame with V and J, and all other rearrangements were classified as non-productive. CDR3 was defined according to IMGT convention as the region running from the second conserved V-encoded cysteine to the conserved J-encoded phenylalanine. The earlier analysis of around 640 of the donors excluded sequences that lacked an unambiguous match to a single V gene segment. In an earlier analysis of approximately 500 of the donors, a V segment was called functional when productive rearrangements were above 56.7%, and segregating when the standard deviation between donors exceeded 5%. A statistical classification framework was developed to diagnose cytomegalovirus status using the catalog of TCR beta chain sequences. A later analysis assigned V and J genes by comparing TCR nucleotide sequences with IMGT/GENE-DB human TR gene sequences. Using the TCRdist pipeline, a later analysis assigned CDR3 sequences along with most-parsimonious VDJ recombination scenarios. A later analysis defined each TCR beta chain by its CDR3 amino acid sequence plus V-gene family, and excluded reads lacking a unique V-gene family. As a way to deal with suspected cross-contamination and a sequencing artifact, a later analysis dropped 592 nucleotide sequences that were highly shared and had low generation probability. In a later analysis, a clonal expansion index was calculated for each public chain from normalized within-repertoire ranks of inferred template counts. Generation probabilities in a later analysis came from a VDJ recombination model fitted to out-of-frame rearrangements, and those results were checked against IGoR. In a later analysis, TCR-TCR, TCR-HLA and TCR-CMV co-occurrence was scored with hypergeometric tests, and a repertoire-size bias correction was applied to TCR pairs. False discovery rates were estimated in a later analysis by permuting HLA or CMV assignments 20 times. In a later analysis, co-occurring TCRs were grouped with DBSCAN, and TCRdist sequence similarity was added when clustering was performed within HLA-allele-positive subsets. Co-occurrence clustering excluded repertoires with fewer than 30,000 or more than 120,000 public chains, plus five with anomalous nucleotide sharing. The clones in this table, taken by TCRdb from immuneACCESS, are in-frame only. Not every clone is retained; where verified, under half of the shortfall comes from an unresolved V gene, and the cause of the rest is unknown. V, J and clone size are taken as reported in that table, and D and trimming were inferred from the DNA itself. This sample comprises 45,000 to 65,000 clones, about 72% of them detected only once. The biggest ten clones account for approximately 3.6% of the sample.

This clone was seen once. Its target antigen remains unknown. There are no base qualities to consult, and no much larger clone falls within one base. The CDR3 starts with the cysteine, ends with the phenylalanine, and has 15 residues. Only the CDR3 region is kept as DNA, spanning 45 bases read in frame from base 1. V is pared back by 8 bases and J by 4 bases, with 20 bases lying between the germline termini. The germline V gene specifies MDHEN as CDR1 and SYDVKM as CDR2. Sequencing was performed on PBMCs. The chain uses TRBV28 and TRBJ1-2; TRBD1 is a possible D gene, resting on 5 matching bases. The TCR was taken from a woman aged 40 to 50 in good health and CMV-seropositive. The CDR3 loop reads CASRNSVGGSYGYTF. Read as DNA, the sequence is TGTGCCAGCCGCAACTCGGTGGGGGGTTCCTATGGCTACACCTTC.